The clone carrying this T cell receptor beta chain was counted between two and nine times. The antigen remains unidentified. The sample originates from a study of T cells after yellow fever vaccination. Whole-study findings and limits: The study re-detected most primary-vaccination clones after the booster (roughly 95% CD4, roughly 91% CD8). When the response was secondary, it was weaker but reached its peak faster, day 5 versus 15.

For TCR, cDNA came from 5'RACE template switching, which added a universal primer site and UMIs. Each CDR3 protein is one row after TCRdb ran MiXCR on the 5' RACE reads. The sample records about 500,000 distinct CDR3 sequences, less than 20% being singletons. CDR3 length: 15 amino acids. Per germline, CDR1 SGHTA and CDR2 FQGNSA. Between the trimmed V and J ends, which lost 3 bases and 4 bases, there was a span of 15 bases. The source of this sequence is a man aged 18 to 30 who received the YFV17D yellow fever vaccine. Sequencing was performed on PBMCs, taken about 5 days after the first yellow fever vaccination. V gene TRBV7-2 combines with J gene TRBJ2-5; a possible D gene is TRBD1 (7 bases). The DNA for the CDR3 is TGTGCCAGCAGCTTCAACAGGGGAGGAGGAGAGACCCAGTACTTC. Amino acids: CASSFNRGGGETQYF.